This entry is about one T cell receptor (beta chain). Its antigen is unknown. Antigen-specific CD4+ T cells were expanded with viral peptide pools in the ViraFEST assay before sequencing. Isolation of CD4+ T cells took place after less than twelve days of culture. The person was diagnosed with PCR-confirmed SARS-CoV-2 infection between March and December 2020. Cultures had half their medium replaced with IL-2 medium on days 3 and 7. The assay was immunoSEQ multiplex PCR, and TCRdb's table has in-frame clones only and misses some. The top ten clones hold about 18% of a sample with 30,000 to 45,000 clones, about 78% of them seen once. V was cut by 0 bases and J by 5 bases, with 8 bases left in between. The CDR3 spans 14 residues. CDR1 MNHEY and CDR2 SVGAGI come from the germline V gene. This sample was taken from a study of vaccination effects on CD4 cells after COVID-19. Study-wide context: Sample collection from a couple of convalescent patients occurred 16 days and one week before vaccination.

Study conclusions and caveats: Clones arising from infection and from vaccination showed marked clonal contraction late after vaccination.

The TCR originated in a human donor who had a prior SARS-CoV-2 infection. The genes are TRBV6-5 and TRBJ2-1; D remains unclear. Sequencing was performed on CD4+ T cells from PBMCs cultured with HCoV-NL63 spike peptides, taken before COVID-19 vaccination. The CDR3, as DNA: TGTGCCAGCAGTTACTCGTTTGGGGACAATGAGCAGTTCTTC. Protein product: CASSYSFGDNEQFF.